This T cell receptor beta chain came from a study of PD-1 blockade in classical Hodgkin lymphoma. Study-level points and caveats: Newly diagnosed patients and complete responders had comparable diversity at baseline.

Assay used: immunoSEQ multiplex PCR; TCRdb lists only in-frame clones, some missing. This table has 50,000 or so clones, around 75% appearing once. V trimming: 1 base; J trimming: 0 bases; junction bases outside the gene matches: 3. There are 15 residues in the CDR3. The germline V gene has CDR1 SGHVS and CDR2 FQNEAQ. Following autologous stem cell transplantation, relapse occurred in every patient, and exposure to brentuximab vedotin varied. As to this clone: As yet, its antigen is unknown.

Sequences were derived from peripheral blood mononuclear cells (PBMCs), sampled before the second cycle of nivolumab. V gene TRBV7-8 combines with J gene TRBJ2-7; 7 bases fit TRBD2. The TCR was taken from a human donor with classical Hodgkin lymphoma. The CDR3, as DNA: TGTGCCAGCAGCTTAGGCGGGGGACTCTCCTACGAGCAGTACTTC. Translated, it gives CASSLGGGLSYEQYF.